This T cell receptor (beta chain) was recorded in a study of cytomegalovirus exposure and HLA in healthy donors (dated by TCRdb to about 2017). For the wider study: In an earlier analysis of approximately 640 of the donors, 276 Gb of sequence data and 90 million to 120 million unique TCR beta sequences from 150 million to 200 million T cells were reported. An early release covering roughly 600 HLA-typed donors comprised about 300 gigabases of sequencing data and tens of millions of unique TCR sequences. The genetic ancestry cluster associated with self-reported Caucasian donors included roughly 84% of the 398 genotyped donors. The study aimed to test whether cataloging public T cell receptors could reveal signatures of past pathogen exposure. The T cell repertoires of several hundred subjects were profiled by immunosequencing and related to cytomegalovirus serostatus. Besides the first cohort of 666 subjects, a separate validation cohort made up of 90 to 150 different subjects was used. The study combined high-throughput TCR immunosequencing, statistical association of individual TCRs with disease status, and machine learning to predict cytomegalovirus infection status. In a later analysis, previously published TCR beta repertoires from 550 to 750 donors were re-analyzed and high-resolution HLA genotyping was added so that TCR occurrence patterns could be studied. The later analysis used no new phenotypic data to find candidate immune exposures, relying instead on TCR beta sequences and their occurrence across donors. An earlier analysis of a few hundred of the donors applied high-throughput TCR beta sequencing to assess whether each TCR beta V gene segment acted as functional or pseudogenic. Donor age, sex, ethnicity and CMV serostatus were collected together with the repertoire data. A later genetic analysis used genome-wide SNP genotypes for about three fifths of the 666 donors, treating that subset as a discovery cohort. Every repertoire in the discovery cohort had been generated on one and the same sequencing platform. HLA typing included class I and class II loci at four-digit resolution. The number of donors typed differed by locus, with roughly 620-640 for A, B, C, DRB1 and DQB1, approximately 500 for DQA1, 600 to 610 for DPA1, and approximately 470 for DPB1. About 5 DR-DQ haplotypes were handled as single units for association and clustering, since linkage in the cohort was strong. Among some 410 genotyped donors of the cohort, an average of around 250,000 unique TCR beta nucleotide sequences was sequenced per donor, of which about 19% were non-productive. Study-level results and caveats: Presence/absence analyses assumed roughly uniform sequencing depth across donors, an assumption that may not hold. In vitro tests confirmed that a few of the cytomegalovirus-associated TCR beta chains recognize cytomegalovirus antigens. In this cohort, only TCR beta chains were sequenced, and detectable features were limited by the absence of alpha or paired-chain data. A further reported finding was that TCR beta sequences accurately predicted the HLA-A and HLA-B alleles for most subjects in the first cohort. Because counts were too low, 15 to 20 rarely observed V segments, including chromosome 9 orphons, were left out of the earlier analysis of over 550 of the donors. A cluster of highly shared sequence variants was judged likely to be a technical artifact of the sequencing pipeline. Strong co-occurrence of HLA alleles, especially DR and DQ, made assigning TCR associations to individual alleles difficult. CMV serostatus was the only immune exposure information available for the cohort. While some public TCRs were present in many individuals, most TCR sequences turned up only very rarely across donors. Some IMGT-functional V segments, including TRBV6-2 and TRBV6-3, could not be told apart with the 87-base-pair reads, so those segments were excluded. An earlier analysis of some 560 of the donors showed that most TCR beta V segments appeared in productive rearrangements either about 90% or about 30% of the time, which broadly matched IMGT annotations. An association between a missense DCLRE1C variant and V-gene and J-gene trimming of TCR beta chains was found in a later genetic analysis and replicated in an independent cohort. Several of the top co-occurrence clusters appeared to be linked to parvovirus B19, influenza, CMV and Epstein-Barr virus, according to a later analysis. The authors suggested that the approach could potentially be extended to other disease states and immunological phenotypes. The study gave a list of 150 to 200 TCR beta chains associated with cytomegalovirus. In a later analysis, HLA-associated TCR beta chains were found to be more clonally expanded and to have lower generation probabilities than equally common non-associated chains. A later analysis found that TCR association rates varied across HLA loci, with DRB1 alleles showing the most associated TCRs and HLA-C alleles the fewest. Linkage disequilibrium might explain the correlated functional status among segregating V segments, but an unknown experimental factor could not be ruled out. Because some donors lacked HLA typing at each locus, the association tests relied only on the typed subset. Specific HLA alleles were associated with 15,000 to 20,000 TCR beta sequences at a false discovery rate of 0.05 in a later analysis. A later analysis found that most CMV-associated TCR beta chains appeared HLA-restricted, with HLA associations seemingly driven largely by CMV exposure. The classifier was reported to diagnose cytomegalovirus status with high specificity and sensitivity in both the original cohort and the validation cohort. Compared with the roughly 700-donor mean, donors in an Asian-associated ancestry cluster had fewer N-insertions in productive TCRs, according to a later genetic analysis.

The CDR3 measures 16 amino acids from cysteine to phenylalanine. Kept here is only the CDR3 DNA, which spans 48 bases and is read in frame from base 1. Trimmed from V: 5 bases; trimmed from J: 9 bases; junction bases lacking a gene match: 12. Taken from the germline V gene, the CDR1 and CDR2 loops are SGHAT and FQNNGV. The cohort comprised under 700 healthy bone marrow donors. At the time of sampling, every cohort member was nominally healthy, though immune exposures that went unrecorded were likely present. The donor was CMV seropositive and belonged to the group of a few hundred seropositive cohort members. A peripheral blood sample was provided by each donor, and peripheral blood mononuclear cells were used for TCR beta sequencing. Genomic DNA was extracted from the blood cell samples with the Qiagen DNeasy Blood Extraction Kit. Library creation used the immunoSEQ multiplex PCR assay. For the multiplex PCR, a mixture combining 60 forward primers for TCR Vbeta segments and 13 reverse primers for TCR Jbeta segments was used. A multiplex PCR assay on genomic DNA amplified the CDR3 region of rearranged TCR beta genes. The amplified TCR beta libraries were sequenced on the Illumina HiSeq System as 87-base-pair reads. The authors processed their data as follows. In a later analysis, some 80 million unique TCR beta chains were counted across the 500 to 700 repertoires, and about 9.9 million of these chains were shared by at least two donors. A nearest-neighbor algorithm error-corrected the raw reads and collapsed the reads into unique sequences, merging closely related sequences to remove PCR and sequencing errors. To assign V, D and J gene segments, CDR3 sequences were aligned to IMGT reference sequences. For a sequence to be retained, at least a six-nucleotide match to both a V gene segment and a J gene segment was required. A rearrangement counted as productive if the CDR3 had no stop codons and remained in frame with V and J, and every other rearrangement counted as non-productive. Following IMGT convention, CDR3 was defined as the stretch from the second conserved V-encoded cysteine to the conserved J-encoded phenylalanine. The earlier analysis of fewer than 700 of the donors excluded sequences that lacked an unambiguous match to a single V gene segment. An earlier analysis of 500 to 700 of the donors classified V segments as functional when productive rearrangements were above 56.7% and as segregating when the standard deviation between donors was above 5%. A statistical classification framework was built to diagnose cytomegalovirus status from the catalog of TCR beta chain sequences. In a later analysis, TCR nucleotide sequences were compared against IMGT/GENE-DB human TR gene sequences so that V and J genes could be assigned. In a later analysis, CDR3 sequences and most-parsimonious VDJ recombination scenarios were assigned using the TCRdist pipeline. In a later analysis, each TCR beta chain was defined by its CDR3 amino acid sequence together with its V-gene family, and reads lacking a unique V-gene family were excluded. As a way to deal with suspected cross-contamination and a sequencing artifact, a later analysis dropped more than 500 nucleotide sequences that were highly shared and had low generation probability. In a later analysis, a clonal expansion index was calculated for each public chain from normalized within-repertoire ranks of inferred template counts. Generation probabilities in a later analysis came from a VDJ recombination model fitted to out-of-frame rearrangements, and those results were checked against IGoR. In a later analysis, TCR-TCR, TCR-HLA and TCR-CMV co-occurrence was scored with hypergeometric tests, and a repertoire-size bias correction was applied to TCR pairs. In a later analysis, false discovery rates were estimated by permuting HLA or CMV assignments 20 times. A later analysis grouped co-occurring TCRs with DBSCAN, adding TCRdist sequence similarity when clustering within HLA-allele-positive subsets. Repertoires with fewer than 30,000 or more than 120,000 public chains, plus five repertoires with anomalous nucleotide sharing, were excluded from co-occurrence clustering. TCRdb limited this immuneACCESS table to in-frame rearrangements with V and J called. A share of clones is missing; checked studies link under half to unresolved V genes, and the rest is unexplained. The V and J calls and the clone size are those of that table, but D and trimming were determined from the DNA. The sample data list around 110,000 clones, and around three quarters of these were observed just once. The ten largest clones represent 3.5% to 4.5% of the sample.

Regarding this clone: The target of this receptor is not known. No qualities accompany the bases; no much larger clone lies one base away.

This clonotype was sampled from a man aged 30 to 45 in good health and CMV-seropositive. Sequenced input: PBMCs. The chain is made from TRBV11-2 and TRBJ2-4; TRBD1 lines up with 11 middle nucleotides. The base sequence is TGTGCCAGCAGCAACCGGACAGGGGGCGATTTTGGCATTCAGTACTTC. Translated, this gives CASSNRTGGDFGIQYF.